This record looks at one TCR beta chain sequence and its context. Its antigen is as yet unknown. The data derive from a study of sequential checkpoint blockade in melanoma. About the research overall: Maintenance nivolumab came after either treatment sequence.

Treatment: randomized to nivolumab then ipilimumab (arm A) or the reverse (arm B). V gave up 2 bases and J gave up 7 bases, with 11 bases separating them. Germline loops: CDR1 MNHGY, CDR2 SAAAGT. This CDR3 is 14 amino acids long. Overall study results and limits: Mutational load did not correlate with tumor T-cell fraction or clonality. Response in arm A was associated with pretreatment TIL clonality. Patients with week-13 increases in T-cell fraction and clonality benefited about 30 times more often.

Some clones are missing from TCRdb's copy, which holds only in-frame ones; the method was immunoSEQ multiplex PCR. The data contain around 1,700 clones, under 30% of them seen just once; the ten biggest clones take up around 8.7%. The chain joins TRBV6-8 to TRBJ2-2; a weak D match, TRBD1 (5 bases). The TCR was taken from a human donor with melanoma. This sample comprised tumor tissue (inferred from file names), obtained from a patient given nivolumab and ipilimumab in sequence. The CDR3: CASSYAQGSGELFF. Written as DNA, the CDR3 is TGTGCCAGCAGTTACGCCCAGGGAAGCGGGGAGCTGTTTTTT.